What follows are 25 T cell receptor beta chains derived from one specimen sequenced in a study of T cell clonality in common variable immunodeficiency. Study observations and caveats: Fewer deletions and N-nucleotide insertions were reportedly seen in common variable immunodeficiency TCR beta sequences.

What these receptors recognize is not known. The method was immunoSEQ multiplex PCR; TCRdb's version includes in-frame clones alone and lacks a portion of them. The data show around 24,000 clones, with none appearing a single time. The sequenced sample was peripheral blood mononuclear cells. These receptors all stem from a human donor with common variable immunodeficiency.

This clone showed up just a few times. The DNA read from the CDR3 is TGTGCCAGCAGCCATGGGACTAGCGGGAGCGAG. It translates to CASSHGTSGSE. The whole CDR3 is CASSHGTSGSEQYF. The V and J genes are TRBV7-3 and TRBJ2-7; 14 bases match TRBD2. The sequenced fragment ends 3 residues before the CDR3 boundary, so the rest is inferred from the germline J gene. Trimming took 5 bases from V and 6 from J; bases not matched to a gene: 3. Germline assignment: CDR1 SGHTA and CDR2 FQGTGA. The CDR3 covers 14 residues.

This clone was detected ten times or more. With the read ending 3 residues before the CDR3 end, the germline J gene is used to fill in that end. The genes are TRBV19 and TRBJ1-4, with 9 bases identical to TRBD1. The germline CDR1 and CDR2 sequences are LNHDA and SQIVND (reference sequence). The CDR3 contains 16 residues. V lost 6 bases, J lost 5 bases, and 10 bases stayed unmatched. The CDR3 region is CASRPRDRVGNEKLFF. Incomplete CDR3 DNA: TGTGCCAGTAGACCCCGGGACAGGGTGGGAAATGAAAAA.

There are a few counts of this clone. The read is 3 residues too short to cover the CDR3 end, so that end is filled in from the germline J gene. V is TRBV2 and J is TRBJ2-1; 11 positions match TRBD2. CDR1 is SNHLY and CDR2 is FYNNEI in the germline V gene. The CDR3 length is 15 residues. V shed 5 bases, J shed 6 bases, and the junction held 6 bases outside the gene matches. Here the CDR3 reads CASSLAGGFGNEQFF. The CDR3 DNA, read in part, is TGTGCCAGCAGTCTAGCGGGAGGATTTGGCAATGAG.

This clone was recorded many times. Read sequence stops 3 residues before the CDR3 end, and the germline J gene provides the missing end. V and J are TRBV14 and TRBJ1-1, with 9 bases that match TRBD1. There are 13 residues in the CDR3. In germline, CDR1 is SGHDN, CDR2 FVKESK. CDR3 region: CASSRWTGAEAFF. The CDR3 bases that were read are TGTGCCAGCAGCCGTTGGACAGGGGCAGAA.

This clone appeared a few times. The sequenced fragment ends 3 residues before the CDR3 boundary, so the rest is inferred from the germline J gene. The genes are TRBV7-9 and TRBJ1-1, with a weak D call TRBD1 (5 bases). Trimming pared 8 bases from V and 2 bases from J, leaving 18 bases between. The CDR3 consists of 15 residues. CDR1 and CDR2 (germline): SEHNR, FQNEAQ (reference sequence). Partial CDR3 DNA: TGTGCCAGCGGGGGGGACGCCCGGTTCAACACTGAA. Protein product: CASGGDARFNTE. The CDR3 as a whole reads CASGGDARFNTEAFF.

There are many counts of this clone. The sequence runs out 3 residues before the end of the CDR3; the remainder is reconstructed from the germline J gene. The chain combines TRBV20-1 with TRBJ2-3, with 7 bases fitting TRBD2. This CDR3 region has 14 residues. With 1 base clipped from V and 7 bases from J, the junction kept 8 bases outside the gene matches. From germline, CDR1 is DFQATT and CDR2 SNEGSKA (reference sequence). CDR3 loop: CSARVSGTTNTQYF. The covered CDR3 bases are TGCAGTGCTAGAGTCAGCGGGACTACAAATACG.

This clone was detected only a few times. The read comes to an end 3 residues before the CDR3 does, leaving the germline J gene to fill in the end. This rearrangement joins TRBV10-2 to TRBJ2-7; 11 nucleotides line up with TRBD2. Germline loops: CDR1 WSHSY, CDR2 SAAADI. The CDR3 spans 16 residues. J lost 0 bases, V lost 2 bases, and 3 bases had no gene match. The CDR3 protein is CASSEPGLADSYEQYF. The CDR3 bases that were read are TGCGCCAGCAGTGAGCCGGGACTAGCGGACTCCTACGAG.

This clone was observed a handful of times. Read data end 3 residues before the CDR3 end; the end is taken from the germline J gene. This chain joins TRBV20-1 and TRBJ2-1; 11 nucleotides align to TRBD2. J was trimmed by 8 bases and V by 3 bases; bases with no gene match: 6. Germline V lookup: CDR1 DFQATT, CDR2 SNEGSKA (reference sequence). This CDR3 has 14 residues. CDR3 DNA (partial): TGCAGTGCTAGTGGGACTAGCGGTTCCGATGAG. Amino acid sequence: CSASGTSGSDE. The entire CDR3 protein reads CSASGTSGSDEQFF.

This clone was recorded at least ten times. CDR3 DNA, as far as it was read: TGTGCCTGGAGTTTCCTGACTAGCGGGAGTGATAGTGAG. Protein sequence: CAWSFLTSGSDSE. The full-length CDR3 reads as CAWSFLTSGSDSEQFF. The J gene is TRBJ2-1, the V gene TRBV30; TRBD2 matches at 12 bases. The CDR3 end lies 3 residues beyond the end of the read and is filled in from the germline J gene. Losses at the gene ends were 2 bases for V and 9 bases for J; bases not matched to a gene: 11. The CDR3 loop spans 16 amino acids. The V gene's germline CDR1 is GTSNPN and CDR2 SVGIG (reference sequence).

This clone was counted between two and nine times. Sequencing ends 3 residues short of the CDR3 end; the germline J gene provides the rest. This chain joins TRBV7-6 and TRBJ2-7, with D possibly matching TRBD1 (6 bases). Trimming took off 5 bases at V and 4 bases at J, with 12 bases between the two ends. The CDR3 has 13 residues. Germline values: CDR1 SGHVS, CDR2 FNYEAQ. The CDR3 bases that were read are TGTGCCAGCAGCACCGCTCAGGGGTACGAG. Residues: CASSTAQGYE. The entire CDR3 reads CASSTAQGYEQYF.

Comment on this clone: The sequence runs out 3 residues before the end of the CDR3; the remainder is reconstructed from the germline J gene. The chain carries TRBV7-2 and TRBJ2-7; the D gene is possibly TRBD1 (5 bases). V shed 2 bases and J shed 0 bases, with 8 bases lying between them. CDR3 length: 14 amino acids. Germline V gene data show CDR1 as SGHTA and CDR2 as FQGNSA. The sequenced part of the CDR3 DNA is TGTGCCAGCAGCTTAACAGGCGGCTCCTACGAG. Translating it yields CASSLTGGSYE. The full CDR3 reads CASSLTGGSYEQYF.

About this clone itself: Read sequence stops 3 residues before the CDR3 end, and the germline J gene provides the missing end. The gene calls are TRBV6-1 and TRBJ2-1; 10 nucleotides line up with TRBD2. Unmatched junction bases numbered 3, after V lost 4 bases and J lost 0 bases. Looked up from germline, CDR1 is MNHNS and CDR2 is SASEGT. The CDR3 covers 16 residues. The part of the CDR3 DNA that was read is TGTGCCAGCAGTGGTAGCGGGAGGACCTCCTACAATGAG. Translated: CASSGSGRTSYNE. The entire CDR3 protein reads CASSGSGRTSYNEQFF.

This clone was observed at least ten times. The CDR3 is CASSEEGANEQFF. CDR3 DNA (partial): TGTGCCAGCAGCGAGGAGGGTGCGAATGAG. This chain joins TRBV7-2 and TRBJ2-1; D may be TRBD2 (6 bases). The CDR3 is cut off 3 residues early in the read; its end comes from the germline J gene. V was shortened by 5 bases and J by 7 bases, with 12 bases between the two germline ends. The CDR3 is 13 residues long. Germline loops: CDR1 SGHTA, CDR2 FQGNSA. The entire variable domain, with the rest obtained from reference TRBV7-2 and TRBJ2-1, is as follows: GAGVSQSPSNKVTEKGKDVELRCDPISGHTALYWYRQSLGQGLEFLIYFQGNSAPDKSGLPSDRFSAERTGGSVSTLTIQRTQQEDSAVYLCASSEEGANEQFFGPGTRLTVL.

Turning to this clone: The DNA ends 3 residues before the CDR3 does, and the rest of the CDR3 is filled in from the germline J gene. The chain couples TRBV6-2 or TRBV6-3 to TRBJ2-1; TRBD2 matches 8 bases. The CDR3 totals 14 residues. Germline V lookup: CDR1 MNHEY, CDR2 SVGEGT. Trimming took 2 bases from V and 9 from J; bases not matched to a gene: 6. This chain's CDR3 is CASSYGAGGGEQFF. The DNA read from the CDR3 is TGTGCCAGCAGTTACGGTGCGGGAGGAGGTGAG.

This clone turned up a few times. CDR3: CASSPQTTYNEQFF. The CDR3 DNA, read in part, is TGTGCCAGCTCACCTCAGACTACCTACAATGAG. This sequence joins TRBV18 and TRBJ2-1, with D maybe TRBD2 (5 bases). The read halts 3 residues ahead of the CDR3 end, with the missing end drawn from the germline J gene. Germline CDR1 and CDR2: KGHSH and LQKENI. The CDR3 covers 14 residues. V shed 3 bases and J shed 2 bases, with 8 bases lying between them.

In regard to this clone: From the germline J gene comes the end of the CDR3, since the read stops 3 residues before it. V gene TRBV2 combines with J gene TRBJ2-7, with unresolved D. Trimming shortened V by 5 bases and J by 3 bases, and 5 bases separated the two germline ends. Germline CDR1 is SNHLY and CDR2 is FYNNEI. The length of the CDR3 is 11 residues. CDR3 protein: CASSYFYEQYF. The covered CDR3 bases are TGTGCCAGCAGTTACTTCTACGAG.

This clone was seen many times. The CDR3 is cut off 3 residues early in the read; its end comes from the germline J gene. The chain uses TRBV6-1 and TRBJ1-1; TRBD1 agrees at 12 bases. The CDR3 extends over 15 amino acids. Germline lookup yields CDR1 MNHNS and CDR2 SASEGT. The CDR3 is CASSAGTGGRGAAFF. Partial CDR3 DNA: TGTGCCAGCAGTGCCGGGACAGGGGGCAGGGGGGCA.

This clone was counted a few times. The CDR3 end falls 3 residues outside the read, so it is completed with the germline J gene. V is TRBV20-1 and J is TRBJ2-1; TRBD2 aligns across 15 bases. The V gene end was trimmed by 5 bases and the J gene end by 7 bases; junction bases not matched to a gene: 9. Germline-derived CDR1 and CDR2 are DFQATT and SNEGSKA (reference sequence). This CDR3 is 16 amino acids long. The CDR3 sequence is CSAGLAGGPHPNEQFF. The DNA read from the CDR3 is TGCAGTGCTGGACTAGCGGGAGGGCCTCATCCGAATGAG.

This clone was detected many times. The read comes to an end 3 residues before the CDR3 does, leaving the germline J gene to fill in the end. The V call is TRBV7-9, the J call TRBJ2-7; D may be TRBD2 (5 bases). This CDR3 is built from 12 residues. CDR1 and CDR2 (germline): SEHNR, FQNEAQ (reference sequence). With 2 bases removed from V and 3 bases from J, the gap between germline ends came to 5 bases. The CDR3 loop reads CASSLRGYEQYF. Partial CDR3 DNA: TGTGCCAGCAGCTTACGGGGCTACGAG.

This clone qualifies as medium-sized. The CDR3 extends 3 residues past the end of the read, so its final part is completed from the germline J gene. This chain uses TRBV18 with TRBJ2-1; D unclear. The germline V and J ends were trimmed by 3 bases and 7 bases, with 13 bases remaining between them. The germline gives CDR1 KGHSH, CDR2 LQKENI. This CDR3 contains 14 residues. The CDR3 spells CASSPSNSRNEQFF. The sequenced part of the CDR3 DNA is TGTGCCAGCTCACCGTCCAATTCACGGAATGAG.

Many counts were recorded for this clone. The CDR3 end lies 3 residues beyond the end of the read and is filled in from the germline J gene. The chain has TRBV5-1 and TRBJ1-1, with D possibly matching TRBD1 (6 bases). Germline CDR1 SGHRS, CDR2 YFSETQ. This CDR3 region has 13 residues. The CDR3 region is CASSDGQRIGAFF. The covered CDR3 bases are TGCGCCAGCAGCGACGGACAGAGGATTGGG.

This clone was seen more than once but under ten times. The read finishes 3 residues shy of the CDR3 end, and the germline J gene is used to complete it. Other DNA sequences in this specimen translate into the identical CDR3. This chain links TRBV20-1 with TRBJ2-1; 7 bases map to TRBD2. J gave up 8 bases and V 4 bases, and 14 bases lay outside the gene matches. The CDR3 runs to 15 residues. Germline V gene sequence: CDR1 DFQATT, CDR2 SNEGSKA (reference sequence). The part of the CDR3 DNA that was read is TGCAGTGCTAACATAGTGGCGGGAGTTGGCTATGAG. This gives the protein CSANIVAGVGYE. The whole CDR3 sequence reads CSANIVAGVGYEQFF.

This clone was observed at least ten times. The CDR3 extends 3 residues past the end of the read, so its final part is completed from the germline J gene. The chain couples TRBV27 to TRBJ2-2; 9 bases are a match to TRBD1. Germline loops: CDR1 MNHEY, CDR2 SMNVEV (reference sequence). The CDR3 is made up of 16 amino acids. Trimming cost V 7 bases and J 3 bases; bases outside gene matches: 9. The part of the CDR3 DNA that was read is TGTGCCAGCACCCTCTCCGGGACAGGGCACACCGGGGAG. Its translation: CASTLSGTGHTGE. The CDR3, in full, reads CASTLSGTGHTGELFF.

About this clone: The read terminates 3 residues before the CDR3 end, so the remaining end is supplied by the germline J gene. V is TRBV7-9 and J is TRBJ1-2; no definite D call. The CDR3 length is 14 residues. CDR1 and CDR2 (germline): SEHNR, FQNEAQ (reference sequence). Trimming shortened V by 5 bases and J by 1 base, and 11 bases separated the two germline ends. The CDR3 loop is CASSESRGNYGYTF. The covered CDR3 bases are TGTGCCAGCAGCGAAAGTCGGGGTAACTATGGC.

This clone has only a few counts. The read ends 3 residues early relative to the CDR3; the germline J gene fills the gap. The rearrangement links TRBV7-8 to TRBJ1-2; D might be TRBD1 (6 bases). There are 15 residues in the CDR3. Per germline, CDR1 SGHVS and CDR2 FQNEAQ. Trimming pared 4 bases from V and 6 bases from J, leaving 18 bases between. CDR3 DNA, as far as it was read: TGTGCCAGCAGCTCAAACAGGGCTGCGATAGATGGC. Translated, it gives CASSSNRAAIDG. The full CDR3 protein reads CASSSNRAAIDGYTF.